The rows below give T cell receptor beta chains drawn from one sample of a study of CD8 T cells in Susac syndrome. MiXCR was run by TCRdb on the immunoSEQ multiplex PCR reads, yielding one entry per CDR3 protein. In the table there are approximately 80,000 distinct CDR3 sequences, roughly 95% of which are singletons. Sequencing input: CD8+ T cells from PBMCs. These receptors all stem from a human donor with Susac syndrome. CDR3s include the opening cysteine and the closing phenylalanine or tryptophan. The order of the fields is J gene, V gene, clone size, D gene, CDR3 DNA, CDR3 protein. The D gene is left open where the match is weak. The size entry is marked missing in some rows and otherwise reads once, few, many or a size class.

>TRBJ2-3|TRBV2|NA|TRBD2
TGTGCCAGCAGTGAAGAACTAGCGGGGTGGGCAGATACGCAGTATTTT
CASSEELAGWADTQYF
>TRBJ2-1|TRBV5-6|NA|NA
TGTGCCAGCAGCTTTGGACGCTTCAATGAGCAGTTCTTC
CASSFGRFNEQFF
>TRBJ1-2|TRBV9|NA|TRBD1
TGTGCCAGCAGCGTCACACAGGGGTATGGCTACACCTTC
CASSVTQGYGYTF
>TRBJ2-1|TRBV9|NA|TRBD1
TGTGCCAGCAGCCCCCCGGTCCGGGACAGGGGGCTCGATGAGCAGTTCTTC
CASSPPVRDRGLDEQFF
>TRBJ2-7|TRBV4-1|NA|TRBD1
TGCGCCAGCAGCCAAGGACAGGGGGCCTACGAGCAGTACTTC
CASSQGQGAYEQYF
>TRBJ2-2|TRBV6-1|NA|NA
TGTGCCATCCAACAGGGCGAGGTGATTACCGGGGAGCTGTTTTTT
CAIQQGEVITGELFF
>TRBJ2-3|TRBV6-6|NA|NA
TGTGCCAGCAGTTACTCGAAAGGAGATACGCAGTATTTT
CASSYSKGDTQYF
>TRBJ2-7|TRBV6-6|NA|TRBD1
TGTGCCAGCATCGGCGCCCGGGACAGGTTAACCTACGAGCAGTACTTC
CASIGARDRLTYEQYF
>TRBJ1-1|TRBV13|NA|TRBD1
TGTGCCAGCAGCTTGGGGACAGGGCTGAACACTGAAGCTTTCTTT
CASSLGTGLNTEAFF
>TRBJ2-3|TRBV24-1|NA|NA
TGTGCCACCAGTAAAGGCACAGATACGCAGTATTTT
CATSKGTDTQYF
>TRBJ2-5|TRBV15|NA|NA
TGTGCCACCAGCACAAGCCGGGACCCTCAAGAGACCCAGTACTTC
CATSTSRDPQETQYF
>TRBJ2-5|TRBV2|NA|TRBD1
TGTGCCAGCAGTGAAACGTTGGGACAGAACCAAGAGACCCAGTACTTC
CASSETLGQNQETQYF
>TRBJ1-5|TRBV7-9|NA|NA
TGTGCCAGCAGCTTATTTGGAGGGGAGAAGGGTCAGCCCCAGCATTTT
CASSLFGGEKGQPQHF
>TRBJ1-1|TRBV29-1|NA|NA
TGCAGCGTTGAGGGAGAGAACACTGAAGCTTTCTTT
CSVEGENTEAFF
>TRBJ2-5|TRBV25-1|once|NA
TGTGCCAGCAGGGTGGGGAGCCAAGAGACCCAGTACTTC
CASRVGSQETQYF
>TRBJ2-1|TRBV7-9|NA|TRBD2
TGTGCCAGCAGCTTAGCGCTACGGGGGGGTCAGTTCTTC
CASSLALRGGQFF
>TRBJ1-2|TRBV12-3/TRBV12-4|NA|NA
TGTGCCAGCAGTCAGGGTGGAGGCTACACCTTC
CASSQGGGYTF
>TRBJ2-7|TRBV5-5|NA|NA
TGTGCCAGCAGCTTGGGAGTAACAGACTCCTACGAGCAGTACTTC
CASSLGVTDSYEQYF
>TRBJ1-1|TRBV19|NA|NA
TGTGCCAGTAGTATCGGGAGGCTGAACACTGAAGCTTTCTTT
CASSIGRLNTEAFF
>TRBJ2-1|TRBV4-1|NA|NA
TGCGCCAGCAGCCAAACGGTCGAGCCCTACAATGAGCAGTTCTTC
CASSQTVEPYNEQFF
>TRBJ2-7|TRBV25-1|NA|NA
TGTGCCAGCAGAGCTCCCGACTACTACGAGCAGTACTTC
CASRAPDYYEQYF
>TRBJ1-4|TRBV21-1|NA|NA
TGTGCCAGCAGCAAAGGGGAGGAGGCGGTGGCTAATGAAAAACTGTTTTTT
CASSKGEEAVANEKLFF
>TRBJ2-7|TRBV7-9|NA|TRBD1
TGTGCCAGCAGCCGGACAGGGTTCGAGCAGTACTTC
CASSRTGFEQYF
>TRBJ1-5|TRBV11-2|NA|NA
TGTGCCAGCAGCTTAGGGAGACAGCCCCAGCATTTT
CASSLGRQPQHF
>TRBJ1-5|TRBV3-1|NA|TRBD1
TGTGCCAGCAGCCATGGGACAGGGTGGCAGCCCCAGCATTTT
CASSHGTGWQPQHF
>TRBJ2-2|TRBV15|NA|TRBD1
TGTGCCACCAGCAGAGACAGGGGGCGCAACACCGGGGAGCTGTTTTTT
CATSRDRGRNTGELFF
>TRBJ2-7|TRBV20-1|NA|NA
TGCAGTGCTAGAGGTACCCGAATCTCCTACGAGCAGTACTTC
CSARGTRISYEQYF
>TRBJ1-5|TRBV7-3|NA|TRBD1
TGTGCCAGCAGCTTAGCAGGGGGCGGGAATCAGCCCCAGCATTTT
CASSLAGGGNQPQHF
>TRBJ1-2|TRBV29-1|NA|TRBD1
TGCAGCGTTCCGGGACAGGGTAATGGCTACACCTTC
CSVPGQGNGYTF
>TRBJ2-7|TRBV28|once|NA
TGTGCCACCAAAGGGTGGGTTGACTACGAGCAGTACTTC
CATKGWVDYEQYF
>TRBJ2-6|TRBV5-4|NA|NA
TGTGCCAGCAGCTACTGGAGGGAAGCTGGGGCCAACGTCCTGACTTTC
CASSYWREAGANVLTF
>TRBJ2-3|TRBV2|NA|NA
TGTGCCTCCCCCCTATCGGGACGGAACACAGATACGCAGTATTTT
CASPLSGRNTDTQYF
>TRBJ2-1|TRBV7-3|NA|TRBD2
TGTGCCAGCAGCTACAGCGGGGGGCTAAACAATGAGCAGTTCTTC
CASSYSGGLNNEQFF
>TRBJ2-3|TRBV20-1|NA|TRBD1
TGCAGTGCCTGGGACAGGGTTGATACAGATACGCAGTATTTT
CSAWDRVDTDTQYF
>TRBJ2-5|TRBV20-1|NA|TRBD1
TGCAGTGCTAGTAGGGGGCCGGGGGAGACCCAGTACTTC
CSASRGPGETQYF
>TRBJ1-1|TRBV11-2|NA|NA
TGTGCCAGCAGCTTAGAGGGACAGAACACTGAAGCTTTCTTT
CASSLEGQNTEAFF
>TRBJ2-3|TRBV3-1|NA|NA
TGTGCCACACATCGGGGAGGCGGAACCACAGATACGCAGTATTTT
CATHRGGGTTDTQYF
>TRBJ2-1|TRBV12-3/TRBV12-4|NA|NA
TGTGCCAGCAGTTTGGTACAGGACTCCTACAATGAGCAGTTCTTC
CASSLVQDSYNEQFF
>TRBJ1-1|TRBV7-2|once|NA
TGTGCCAGCAGTTCGAGGGGAGTAAACACTGAAGCTTTCTTT
CASSSRGVNTEAFF
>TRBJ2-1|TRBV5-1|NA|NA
TGCGCCAGCAGCTTGAACCTGCTCGACAATGAGCAGTTCTTC
CASSLNLLDNEQFF
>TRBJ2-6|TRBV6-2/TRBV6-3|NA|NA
TGTGCCAGCAGTTCACAGGGTTCTGGGGCCAACGTCCTGACTTTC
CASSSQGSGANVLTF
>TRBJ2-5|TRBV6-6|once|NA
TGTGCCAGCAGTTACTCGGCAGGGGTAGAGACCCAGTACTTC
CASSYSAGVETQYF
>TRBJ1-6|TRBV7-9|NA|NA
TGTGCCAGCAGCTTAGGCAGCTCCTATAATTCACCCCTCCACTTT
CASSLGSSYNSPLHF
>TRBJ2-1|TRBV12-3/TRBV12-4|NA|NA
TGTGCCAGCAGTTCCGAAGGGAATGAGCAGTTCTTC
CASSSEGNEQFF
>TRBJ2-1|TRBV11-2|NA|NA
TGTGCCAGCAGCTTAGAAGGCGGGGGCCCCCTTAATGAGCAGTTCTTC
CASSLEGGGPLNEQFF
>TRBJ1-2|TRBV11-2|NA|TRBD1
TGTGCCAGCAGCGTTACAGGGGACTATGGCTACACCTTC
CASSVTGDYGYTF